This TCR beta chain was sequenced in a study of OX40 agonist ivuxolimab in advanced cancers. At the level of the study: Intravenous ivuxolimab was administered to patients every 2 weeks at 0.01 to 10 mg/kg. Enrolled patients in dose escalation had cancers that were hepatocellular carcinoma, melanoma, renal cell or head and neck cancer. Three patients had partial responses: one hepatocellular carcinoma, two cutaneous melanoma.

CDR3 length: 14 amino acids. Between the trimmed V and J ends, which lost 6 bases and 0 bases, there was a span of 9 bases. The V gene's germline CDR1 is LNHNV and CDR2 YYDKDF (reference sequence). TCRdb's table, derived via immunoSEQ multiplex PCR, lists solely in-frame clones and lacks some. This sample carries almost 90,000 clones, around nine tenths of them seen once, and the ten largest clones take 1.5% to 2%. This clonotype was obtained from an adult with an advanced solid tumor such as melanoma, head and neck, liver or kidney cancer. The input for sequencing was CD4+ or CD8+ T cells sorted from blood, taken in a trial of the OX40 agonist ivuxolimab. This sequence joins TRBV15 and TRBJ2-1; TRBD2 might be the D (5 bases). The CDR3 DNA reads as TGTGCCACCAGGCCAGCGGCCTCCTACAATGAGCAGTTCTTC. Translated, it gives CATRPAASYNEQFF.